The present T cell receptor beta chain was sequenced within a study of blood T cell repertoires in COVID-19. Study background: Sites across the United States, Italy and Spain contributed samples from acute and convalescent COVID-19. Sample material is recorded as cDNA or gDNA derived from T cells, B-cell-depleted T cells, or PBMCs.

As handled by the study authors: By means of reference gene primer amplification, nucleated cell counts were estimated. Generated by immunoSEQ multiplex PCR, the TCRdb table keeps only in-frame clones and is missing some. The V and J calls and clone size were taken over from that table, and D and trimming were inferred from the DNA. The table records 25,000 to 30,000 clones, 87% of them present only once. Germline V gives CDR1 MGHRA, CDR2 YSYEKL. Trimming shortened V by 0 bases and J by 3 bases, and 17 bases separated the two germline ends. This CDR3 is built from 17 residues. The chain couples TRBV4-1 to TRBJ1-2; D gene ambiguous. The TCR sequence derives from a human donor in a cohort sampled during active COVID-19. The specimen was peripheral blood. In DNA form, the CDR3 reads TGCGCCAGCAGCCAAGAGGTTACGCGGCCTCTAGACTATGGCTACACCTTC. This gives the protein CASSQEVTRPLDYGYTF.